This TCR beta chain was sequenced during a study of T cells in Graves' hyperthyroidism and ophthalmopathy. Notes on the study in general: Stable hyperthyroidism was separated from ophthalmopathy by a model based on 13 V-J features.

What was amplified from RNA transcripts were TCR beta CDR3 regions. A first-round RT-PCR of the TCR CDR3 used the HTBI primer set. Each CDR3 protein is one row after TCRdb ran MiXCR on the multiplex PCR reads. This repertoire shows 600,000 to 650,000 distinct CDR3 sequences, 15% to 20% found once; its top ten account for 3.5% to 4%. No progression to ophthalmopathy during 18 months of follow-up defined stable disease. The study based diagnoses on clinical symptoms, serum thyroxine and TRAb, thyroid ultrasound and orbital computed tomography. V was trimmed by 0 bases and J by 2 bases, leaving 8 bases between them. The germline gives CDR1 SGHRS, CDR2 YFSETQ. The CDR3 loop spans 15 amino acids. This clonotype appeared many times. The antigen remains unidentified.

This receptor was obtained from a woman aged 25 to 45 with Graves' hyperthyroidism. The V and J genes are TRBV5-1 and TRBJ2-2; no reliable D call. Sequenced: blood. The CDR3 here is CASSLGATNTGELFF. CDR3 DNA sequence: TGCGCCAGCAGCTTGGGCGCCACTAACACCGGGGAGCTGTTTTTT.